The clone carrying this T cell receptor (beta chain) was observed a single time. Generated by immunoSEQ multiplex PCR, the TCRdb table keeps only in-frame clones and is missing some. The sample lists about 220,000 clones; 83% were seen once. The V and J ends lost 4 bases and 3 bases respectively, with 7 bases between them. This CDR3 comprises 12 residues. Germline V gene lookup returns CDR1 SNHLY and CDR2 FYNNEI. The data are from a study of blood T cell repertoires in COVID-19. The specimen sequenced was peripheral blood. This chain joins TRBV2 and TRBJ2-7, with a tentative D call TRBD1 (5 bases). This receptor was obtained from a woman aged 40-49 years with active or convalescent COVID-19. CDR3 sequence reads: CASSVRGYEQYF. The CDR3 nucleotides are TGTGCCAGCAGTGTTAGGGGCTACGAGCAGTACTTC.